These T cell receptor beta chains were read from a single sample in a study of shared T cell receptors in the human thymus. Generated by immunoSEQ multiplex PCR, the TCRdb table keeps only in-frame clones and is missing some. The sample includes 630,000 or so clones, around 87% seen only once; the top ten take about 0.0094%. These data were also reused for a study on human thymus T cells.

The sample comprised thymocytes. These receptors all stem from a boy under two years old with a congenital heart defect. The CDR3 runs from the conserved cysteine through the conserved F or W. A D gene is named only where the DNA matches it firmly. For some rows the clone size is stated as once, few or many, or as a class when expanded; others skip it.

j_call clone_size d_call v_call cdr3_length cdr3_aa cdr3_nt
TRBJ2-1 few TRBD2 TRBV19 16 CASTLTSGHRGNEQFF TGTGCCAGTACCCTGACTAGCGGCCATAGGGGGAATGAGCAGTTCTTC
TRBJ1-3 - TRBD1 TRBV6-5 15 CASRRDRGFGNTIYF TGTGCCAGCAGACGAGACAGGGGTTTTGGAAACACCATATATTTT
TRBJ2-7 once - TRBV2 14 CASSEREPLYEQYF TGTGCCAGCAGTGAAAGAGAACCGCTCTACGAGCAGTACTTC
TRBJ1-2 - - TRBV9 18 CASNKHPRGRGRGYGYTF TGTGCCAGCAACAAACACCCGAGGGGGAGGGGACGGGGCTATGGCTACACCTTC
TRBJ1-3 - - TRBV27 15 CASSLSDSAGNTIYF TGTGCCAGCAGTTTATCCGATTCGGCTGGAAACACCATATATTTT
TRBJ2-7 few - TRBV6-5 15 CASSYKFQGQREQYF TGTGCCAGCAGTTACAAGTTTCAAGGACAGCGCGAGCAGTACTTC
TRBJ2-1 - TRBD2 TRBV11-2 18 CASSLDRVGTRIYNEQFF TGTGCCAGCAGCTTAGATCGAGTTGGGACTAGAATCTACAATGAGCAGTTCTTC
TRBJ2-2 once TRBD1 TRBV19 17 CASSISHRGVNTGELFF TGTGCCAGTAGTATATCCCACAGGGGGGTGAACACCGGGGAGCTGTTTTTT
TRBJ1-6 - - TRBV30 15 CAWSVLQASNSPLHF TGTGCCTGGAGTGTACTTCAGGCCTCTAATTCACCCCTCCACTTT
TRBJ2-7 - - TRBV5-6 15 CASSLWGGGGYEQYF TGTGCCAGCAGCTTGTGGGGGGGCGGGGGCTACGAGCAGTACTTC
TRBJ2-5 - TRBD1 TRBV28 15 CASSSMTGFKETQYF TGTGCCAGCAGTTCAATGACAGGGTTCAAGGAGACCCAGTACTTC
TRBJ2-7 few TRBD2 TRBV25-1 16 CASSGILAERRHEQYF TGTGCCAGCAGTGGCATACTAGCGGAACGCCGCCACGAGCAGTACTTC
TRBJ1-1 - TRBD1 TRBV2 16 CASSETETGINTEAFF TGTGCCAGCAGTGAGACAGAGACAGGGATAAACACTGAAGCTTTCTTT
TRBJ2-7 - TRBD1 TRBV10-3 21 CAIRQPTGTGNEGRGYYEQYF TGTGCCATCAGACAACCGACCGGGACAGGGAACGAGGGTAGGGGCTACTACGAGCAGTACTTC
TRBJ1-2 few - TRBV4-3 13 CASSQGQSYGYTF TGCGCCAGCAGCCAAGGGCAGTCCTATGGCTACACCTTC
TRBJ1-2 - TRBD1 TRBV6-5 13 CASSYYRGHGYTF TGTGCCAGCAGTTACTACAGGGGGCATGGCTACACCTTC
TRBJ2-5 - - TRBV19 14 CASSSRTVQETQYF TGTGCCAGTAGTTCCAGGACAGTTCAAGAGACCCAGTACTTC
TRBJ1-1 - - TRBV6-5 15 CASSYRVPMNTEAFF TGTGCCAGCAGTTATCGGGTCCCGATGAACACTGAAGCTTTCTTT
TRBJ1-1 - - TRBV7-8 16 CASSSNGGPENTEAFF TGTGCCAGCAGCTCGAATGGCGGCCCAGAGAACACTGAAGCTTTCTTT
TRBJ1-2 - TRBD1 TRBV19 15 CASTVTGFPNYGYTF TGTGCCAGTACCGTGACAGGGTTCCCTAACTATGGCTACACCTTC
TRBJ2-5 - - TRBV15 15 CATSITRGTQETQYF TGTGCCACCAGCATCACCAGGGGTACCCAAGAGACCCAGTACTTC
TRBJ2-7 - TRBD1 TRBV9 17 CASSVEDGAGGSHEQYF TGTGCCAGCAGCGTAGAGGATGGGGCAGGGGGATCCCACGAGCAGTACTTC
TRBJ1-5 - TRBD1 TRBV28 14 CASSTGGSNQPQHF TGTGCCAGCAGCACAGGGGGCAGCAATCAGCCCCAGCATTTT
TRBJ2-4 - - TRBV5-1 14 CASSRGGAKNIQYF TGCGCCAGCAGCCGCGGTGGCGCCAAAAACATTCAGTACTTC
TRBJ2-1 - - TRBV2 14 CASSPNTAPNEQFF TGTGCCAGCAGTCCCAACACAGCACCCAATGAGCAGTTCTTC
TRBJ2-3 - TRBD2 TRBV28 17 CASSYIAGESVTDTQYF TGTGCCAGCAGTTATATAGCGGGAGAAAGCGTAACAGATACGCAGTATTTT
TRBJ2-7 - TRBD1 TRBV12-5 14 CASVSYQGAREQYF TGTGCTAGTGTTAGTTACCAGGGGGCGCGCGAGCAGTACTTC
TRBJ2-6 once TRBD1 TRBV9 16 CASSVDREYGANVLTF TGTGCCAGCAGCGTCGACAGGGAGTATGGGGCCAACGTCCTGACTTTC
TRBJ1-2 - - TRBV5-4 14 CAFGPGAANYGYTF TGTGCCTTTGGGCCAGGGGCGGCCAACTATGGCTACACCTTC
TRBJ1-5 - - TRBV4-3 14 CASSQESSNQPQHF TGCGCCAGCAGCCAAGAGAGTAGCAATCAGCCCCAGCATTTT
TRBJ2-1 - - TRBV19 13 CASSIAPNHEQFF TGTGCCAGTAGTATCGCCCCTAACCATGAGCAGTTCTTC
TRBJ2-1 - TRBD2 TRBV9 16 CASSAVSGAHYNEQFF TGTGCCAGCAGCGCGGTAAGCGGGGCCCACTACAATGAGCAGTTCTTC
TRBJ1-5 - - TRBV15 19 CATSRAAWAEPHGNQPQHF TGTGCCACCAGCAGAGCGGCTTGGGCAGAACCCCATGGCAATCAGCCCCAGCATTTT
TRBJ2-4 - - TRBV5-1 14 CASSWTVPRSIQYF TGCGCCAGCAGCTGGACAGTCCCTCGGAGCATTCAGTACTTC
TRBJ1-6 once - TRBV6-5 12 CASSHRDSPLHF TGTGCCAGCAGCCACAGGGATTCCCCCCTCCACTTT
TRBJ2-1 - - TRBV28 12 CATDGGSNEQFF TGTGCCACCGACGGAGGGTCCAATGAGCAGTTCTTC
TRBJ2-6 - - TRBV9 18 CASSVVGTPSPGANVLTF TGTGCCAGCAGCGTAGTGGGGACTCCCTCTCCTGGGGCCAACGTCCTGACTTTC
TRBJ2-7 once TRBD1 TRBV2 17 CASTPGGRTGSSYEQYF TGTGCCAGCACCCCAGGGGGCCGGACAGGAAGCTCCTACGAGCAGTACTTC
TRBJ2-2 few TRBD2 TRBV5-6 18 CASSLRDCPREDTGELFF TGTGCCAGCAGCTTGAGAGATTGTCCCCGGGAGGACACCGGGGAGCTGTTTTTT
TRBJ2-7 - TRBD1 TRBV25-1 15 CASSAGTGETYEQYF TGTGCCAGCAGTGCGGGGACAGGGGAGACCTACGAGCAGTACTTC
TRBJ2-6 - TRBD1 TRBV4-1 19 CASSQDPGQVDSGANVLTF TGCGCCAGCAGCCAAGATCCGGGACAGGTGGACTCTGGGGCCAACGTCCTGACTTTC
TRBJ1-1 - - TRBV5-4 17 CASSLWLRGAGNTEAFF TGTGCCAGCAGCTTGTGGTTAAGGGGCGCTGGGAACACTGAAGCTTTCTTT
TRBJ2-1 once TRBD2 TRBV4-1 19 CASSQDRGSEGGAGNEQFF TGCGCCAGCAGCCAAGATCGAGGGTCGGAGGGAGGGGCCGGGAATGAGCAGTTCTTC
TRBJ1-1 - - TRBV14 14 CASSQRGGVTEAFF TGTGCCAGCAGCCAGCGTGGGGGCGTCACTGAAGCTTTCTTT
TRBJ2-3 - TRBD1 TRBV7-9 16 CASSGDRSRLTDTQYF TGTGCCAGCAGCGGGGACAGGTCTAGACTCACAGATACGCAGTATTTT
TRBJ1-1 - TRBD1 TRBV6-1 13 CASRADRVTEAFF TGTGCCAGCAGAGCAGACAGGGTTACCGAAGCTTTCTTT